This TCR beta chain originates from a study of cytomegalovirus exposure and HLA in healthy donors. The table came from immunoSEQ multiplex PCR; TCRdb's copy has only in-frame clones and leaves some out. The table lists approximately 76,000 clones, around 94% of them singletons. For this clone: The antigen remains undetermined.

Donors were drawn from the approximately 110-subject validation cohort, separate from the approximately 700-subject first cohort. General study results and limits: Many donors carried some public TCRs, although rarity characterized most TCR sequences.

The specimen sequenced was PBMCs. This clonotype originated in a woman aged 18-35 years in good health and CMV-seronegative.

The CDR3 loop is CASSSSSYEQYF. The DNA for the CDR3 is TGTGCCAGCAGCTCTAGCTCCTACGAGCAGTACTTC. The chain carries TRBV11-2 and TRBJ2-7, with D unclear. Germline CDR1 and CDR2: SGHAT and FQNNGV. The CDR3 loop spans 12 amino acids. Trimming cost V 4 bases and J 0 bases, with 4 bases left between them.